This T cell receptor (beta chain) was obtained from a study of T cells in localized non-small cell lung cancer. Comments on this clone: Its antigen is unidentified.

Study-wide results and caveats: Median detection of top 100 tumor clones in adjacent lung was about 52 clones. Uninvolved adjacent lung, not tumor, had the highest T cell clonality.

Assay: immunoSEQ multiplex PCR; the TCRdb copy retains only in-frame clones and omits some. The table shows tens of thousands of clones, with about 92% occurring only once. The CDR3 has 15 residues. Germline V gives CDR1 PRHDT, CDR2 FYEKMQ (reference sequence). Trimming took off 4 bases at V and 4 bases at J, with 13 bases between the two ends. The material sequenced was peripheral blood, taken before any cancer treatment. The receptor was derived from an older female donor with stage I lung adenocarcinoma. The rearrangement links TRBV13 to TRBJ2-2, with a tentative D call TRBD2 (5 bases). The CDR3 reads CASSWRVSSTGELFF. DNA for the CDR3: TGTGCCAGCAGCTGGCGGGTGTCGAGCACCGGGGAGCTGTTTTTT.